The TCR beta chain under discussion was sequenced for a study of CXCR3-negative and CXCR3-positive naive CD8 T cells. The germline CDR1 and CDR2 sequences are SQVTM and ANQGSEA. This CDR3 spans 14 amino acids. With UMI labels, 5' RACE was used to prepare the TRB cDNA libraries. TCRdb reprocessed the 5' RACE reads and keeps a single row for each CDR3 protein, giving no DNA. Here the sample table reports tens of thousands of distinct CDR3 sequences. The chain employs TRBV29-1 and TRBJ2-1; TCRdb outputs TRBD2, but without DNA this stays unchecked. Sequencing was performed on memory CD8+ T cells from blood. The sequence derives from a human donor in good health. Some clones in this sample may be carry-over from other donors' samples. CDR3 protein: CSARLAGGPNEQFF.